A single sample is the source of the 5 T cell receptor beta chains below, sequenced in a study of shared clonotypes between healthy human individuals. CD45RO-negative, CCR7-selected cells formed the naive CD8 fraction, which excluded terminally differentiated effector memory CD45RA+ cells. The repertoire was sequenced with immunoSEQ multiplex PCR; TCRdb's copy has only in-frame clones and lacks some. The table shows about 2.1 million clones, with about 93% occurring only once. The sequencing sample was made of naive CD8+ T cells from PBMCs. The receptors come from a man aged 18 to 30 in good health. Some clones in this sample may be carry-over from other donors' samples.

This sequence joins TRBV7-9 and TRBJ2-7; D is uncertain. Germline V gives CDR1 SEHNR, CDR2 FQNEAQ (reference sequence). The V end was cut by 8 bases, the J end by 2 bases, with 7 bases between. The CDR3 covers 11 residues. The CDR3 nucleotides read TGTGCCAGCGGGGTGGCCTACGAGCAGTACTTC. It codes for CASGVAYEQYF.

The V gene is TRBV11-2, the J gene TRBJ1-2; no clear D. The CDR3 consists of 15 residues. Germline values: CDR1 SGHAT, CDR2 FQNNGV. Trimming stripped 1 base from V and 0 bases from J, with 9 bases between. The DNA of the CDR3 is TGTGCCAGCAGCTTAGGGGCGGTGACTAACTATGGCTACACCTTC. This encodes CASSLGAVTNYGYTF.

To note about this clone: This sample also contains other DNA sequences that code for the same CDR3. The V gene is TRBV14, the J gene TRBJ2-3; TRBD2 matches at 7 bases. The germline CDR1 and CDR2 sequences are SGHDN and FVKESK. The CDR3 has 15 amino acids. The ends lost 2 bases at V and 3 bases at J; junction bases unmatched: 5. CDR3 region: CASSQFREGTDTQYF. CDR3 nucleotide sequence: TGTGCCAGCAGCCAATTCAGGGAGGGTACAGATACGCAGTATTTT.

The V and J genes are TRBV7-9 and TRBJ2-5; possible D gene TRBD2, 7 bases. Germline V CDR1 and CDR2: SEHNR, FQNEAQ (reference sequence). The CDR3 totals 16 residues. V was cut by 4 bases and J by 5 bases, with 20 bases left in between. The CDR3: CASSSASGGWEETQYF. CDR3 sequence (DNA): TGTGCCAGCAGCTCAGCGTCGGGGGGCTGGGAGGAGACCCAGTACTTC.

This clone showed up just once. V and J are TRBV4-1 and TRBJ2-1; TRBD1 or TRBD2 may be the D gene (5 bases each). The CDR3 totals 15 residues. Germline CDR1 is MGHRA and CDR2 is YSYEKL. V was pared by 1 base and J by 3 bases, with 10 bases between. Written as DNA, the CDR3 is TGCGCCAGCAGCCAAGTGGGGACCATCTACAATGAGCAGTTCTTC. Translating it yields CASSQVGTIYNEQFF.